The clone carrying this T cell receptor (beta chain) has ten or more counts. This sample is part of a study of T cells in Graves' hyperthyroidism and ophthalmopathy. The CDR3 regions of TCR beta were amplified from RNA transcripts. HTBI primers drove first-round RT-PCR of the TCR CDR3. From the multiplex PCR reads, TCRdb called clonotypes with MiXCR, one entry per CDR3 protein. The sample holds under 750,000 distinct CDR3 sequences, 15% to 20% seen once. V shed 1 base and J shed 4 bases, with 7 bases lying between them. CDR1 is GTSNPN, CDR2 SVGIG, per germline (reference sequence). The CDR3 consists of 12 residues.

The chain uses TRBV30 and TRBJ1-2; unclear D gene. The receptor was isolated from a woman between 50 and 59 years old with Graves' hyperthyroidism that later progressed to Graves' ophthalmopathy. Sequences were obtained from blood. The CDR3 is CAWSALSYGYTF. For the CDR3, the DNA is TGTGCCTGGAGTGCACTCTCCTATGGCTACACCTTC. The whole variable domain, filled in from reference TRBV30 and TRBJ1-2, reads SQTIHQWPATLVQPVGSPLSLECTVEGTSNPNLYWYRQAAGRGLQLLFYSVGIGQISSEVPQNLSASRPQDRQFILSSKKLLLSDSGFYLCAWSALSYGYTFGSGTRLTVV.